This T cell receptor (beta chain) appears in the sequencing data of a study of beta chain features in type 1 diabetes. Study information: Across the samples, roughly 98 million sorted cells were examined in total. Findings of the study overall: Patients and controls would be equally affected if PCR favored shorter templates. Researchers report that Type 1 diabetes patients had moderately but significantly shorter TCRB CDR3s across all four CD4+ subsets.

For this clone: As yet, its antigen is unknown.

Since all of the isolated RNA was reverse transcribed, expressed TCRB transcripts were what got sequenced. The protocol was immunoSEQ multiplex PCR, while the TCRdb copy is restricted to in-frame clones and leaves out a portion. The repertoire holds around 500,000 clones, with roughly 31% as singletons. CDR1 is SNHLY and CDR2 is FYNNEI in the germline V gene. V lost 6 bases to trimming and J lost 5 bases, with 13 bases between them. CDR3 length: 13 amino acids. This TCR derives from a man aged 18 to 30 in good health. V is TRBV2 and J is TRBJ1-2, with D uncertain. The sample was naive CD4+ T cells from blood. In DNA, the CDR3 is TGTGCCAGCAGGTTCGGGGAAAGTTATGGCTACACCTTC. This sequence encodes CASRFGESYGYTF. The entire variable domain, with the rest obtained from reference TRBV2 and TRBJ1-2, is as follows: EPEVTQTPSHQVTQMGQEVILRCVPISNHLYFYWYRQILGQKVEFLVSFYNNEISEKSEIFDDQFSVERPDGSNFTLKIRSTKLEDSAMYFCASRFGESYGYTFGSGTRLTVV.